This T cell receptor (beta chain) originates from a study of cytomegalovirus exposure and HLA in healthy donors. At the level of the study: As an earlier analysis found, some 180 million T cells yielded about 100 million unique TCR beta sequences. Overall study results and limits: More clonal expansion characterized HLA-associated TCR beta chains than equally common others in a later analysis. A later analysis found that most CMV-associated TCR beta chains appeared HLA-restricted. Later on, an analysis showed TCR association rates differing by HLA locus, with DRB1 the most and HLA-C the fewest.

Amplification used 60 Vbeta primers and 13 Jbeta primers. Sequenced by immunoSEQ multiplex PCR; TCRdb stores in-frame clones only, minus some. The sample includes 180,000 or so clones, over 80% seen only once; the top ten take approximately 1.3%. Notes on this clone: No antigen is known for it.

CDR3 length equals 13 residues. Germline V CDR1 and CDR2: MNHNS, SASEGT. The germline V and J ends were trimmed by 10 bases and 3 bases, with 16 bases remaining between them. The sequencing sample was made of PBMCs. The sequence was obtained from a girl between 5 and 17 years old in good health and CMV-seropositive. The gene calls are TRBV6-1 and TRBJ2-7, with D unresolved. CDR3 DNA sequence: TGTGCCATCATGCGTTCCTCGGGCTACGAGCAGTACTTC. Protein product: CAIMRSSGYEQYF.